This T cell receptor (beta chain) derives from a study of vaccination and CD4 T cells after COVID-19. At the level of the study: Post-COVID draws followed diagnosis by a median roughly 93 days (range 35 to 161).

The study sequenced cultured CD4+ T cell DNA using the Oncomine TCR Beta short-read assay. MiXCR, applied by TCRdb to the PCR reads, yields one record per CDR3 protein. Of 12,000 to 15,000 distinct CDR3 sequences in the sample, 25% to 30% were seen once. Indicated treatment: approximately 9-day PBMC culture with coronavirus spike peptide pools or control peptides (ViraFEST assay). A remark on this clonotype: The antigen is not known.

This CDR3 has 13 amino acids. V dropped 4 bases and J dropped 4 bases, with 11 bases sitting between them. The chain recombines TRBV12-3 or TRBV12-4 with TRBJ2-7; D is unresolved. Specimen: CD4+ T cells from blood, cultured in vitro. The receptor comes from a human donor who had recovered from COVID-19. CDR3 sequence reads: CASSSSRAYEQYF. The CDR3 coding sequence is TGTGCCAGCAGTTCCTCTCGCGCGTACGAGCAGTACTTC.